This paragraph covers one TCR beta chain sequence. Its antigen is unidentified. Investigators pulled total RNA out of whole blood and did not sort T cells. This record comes from a study of monozygotic twins with inflammatory bowel disease. Study conclusions and caveats: Those with IBD had lower TCRbeta diversity (inverse Simpson) than their healthy co-twins did.

TCRdb processed the 5' RACE reads again and assigns one entry to each CDR3 protein, with no DNA. This listing includes 160,000 or so distinct CDR3 sequences. Sequencing was carried out using blood. The source of this sequence is a human donor with ulcerative colitis or Crohn's disease, or a healthy co-twin of an affected twin (not recorded which).

The CDR3 spells CASSPWAGGNNEQFF. The chain has TRBV12-3 or TRBV12-4 and TRBJ2-1; with no DNA, the TCRdb D assignment of TRBD1 cannot be verified. CDR3 length equals 15 residues.